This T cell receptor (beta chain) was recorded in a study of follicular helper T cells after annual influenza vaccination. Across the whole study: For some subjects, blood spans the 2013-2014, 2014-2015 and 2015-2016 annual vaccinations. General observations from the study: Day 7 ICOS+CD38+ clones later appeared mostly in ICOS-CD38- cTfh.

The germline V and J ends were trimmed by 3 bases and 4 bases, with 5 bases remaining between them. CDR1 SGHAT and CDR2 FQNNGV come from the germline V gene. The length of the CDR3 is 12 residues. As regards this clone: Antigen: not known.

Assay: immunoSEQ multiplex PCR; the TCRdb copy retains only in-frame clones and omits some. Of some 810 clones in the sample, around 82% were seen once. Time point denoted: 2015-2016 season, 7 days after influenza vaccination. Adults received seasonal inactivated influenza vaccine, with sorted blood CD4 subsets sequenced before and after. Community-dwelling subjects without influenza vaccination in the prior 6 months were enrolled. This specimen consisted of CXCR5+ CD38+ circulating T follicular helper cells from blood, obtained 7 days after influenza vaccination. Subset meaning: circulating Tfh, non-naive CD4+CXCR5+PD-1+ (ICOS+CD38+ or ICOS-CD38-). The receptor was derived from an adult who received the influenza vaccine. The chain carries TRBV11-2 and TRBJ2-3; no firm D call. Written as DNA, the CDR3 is TGTGCCAGCAGCTTTATACCAGATACGCAGTATTTT. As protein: CASSFIPDTQYF.